This T cell receptor beta chain comes out of a study of cytomegalovirus exposure and HLA in healthy donors. The CDR3 totals 15 residues. Germline V gives CDR1 LGHNA, CDR2 YNFKEQ. Trimming shortened V by 3 bases and J by 0 bases, and 12 bases separated the two germline ends. Details on this clone: Its target is not known.

This PCR relied on a set of 60 Vbeta primers and 13 Jbeta primers. Original methodology: An analysis that came later counted tens of millions of unique TCR beta chains, approximately 11 million shared. Data came from immunoSEQ multiplex PCR; TCRdb stores just in-frame clones and leaves some out. V and J calls and clone size are as listed in that table; D and trimming were resolved from the DNA. The repertoire holds fewer than 140,000 clones, with over 70% as singletons. General study results and limits: Association of a missense DCLRE1C variant with TCR beta V- and J-gene trimming was reported in a later analysis. Cytomegalovirus association was assigned to 150 to 200 TCR beta chains.

The rearrangement uses TRBV4-2 and TRBJ2-7; TRBD1 might be the D (6 bases). This clonotype originated in a female donor in good health and CMV-seronegative. The sequenced sample consisted of PBMCs. The CDR3 DNA reads TGTGCCAGCAGCCATTACAGGGCCCACTCCTACGAGCAGTACTTC. Protein sequence: CASSHYRAHSYEQYF.